The 2 T cell receptor beta chains in this list originate from one sample, sequenced in a study of blood T cell repertoires in COVID-19. Using immunoSEQ multiplex PCR, the repertoire was profiled, and TCRdb retains in-frame clones only, with some absent. The sample lists around 250,000 clones; just over 85% were seen once. Sequences were obtained from PBMCs or T cells enriched from blood (not recorded which). Receptor source: a man younger than 30 who had recovered from COVID-19.

This clone was seen a few times. The chain employs TRBV19 and TRBJ2-1; 7 bases line up with TRBD1. J was trimmed by 5 bases and V by 6 bases; bases with no gene match: 4. The germline CDR1 and CDR2 sequences are LNHDA and SQIVND (reference sequence). The length of the CDR3 is 13 residues. This chain's CDR3 is CASSPTGNNEQFF. CDR3 bases: TGTGCCAGTAGCCCGACAGGGAACAATGAGCAGTTCTTC.

The V and J genes are TRBV19 and TRBJ2-2; the match to TRBD1 covers 7 bases. Trimming cost V 0 bases and J 6 bases; bases outside gene matches: 10. Germline CDR1 and CDR2: LNHDA and SQIVND (reference sequence). The length of the CDR3 is 17 residues. Here the CDR3 DNA reads TGTGCCAGTAGTATAGATGGGGAGACAGGGTATCCCGGGGAGCTGTTTTTT. Its protein product is CASSIDGETGYPGELFF. Drawing the rest from reference TRBV19 and TRBJ2-2, the complete variable domain is DGGITQSPKYLFRKEGQNVTLSCEQNLNHDAMYWYRQDPGQGLRLIYYSQIVNDFQKGDIAEGYSVSREKKESFPLTVTSAQKNPTAFYLCASSIDGETGYPGELFFGEGSRLTVL.